These T cell receptor beta chains were read from a single sample in a study of T cells in Graves' hyperthyroidism and ophthalmopathy. TCRdb recomputed calls from the multiplex PCR reads with MiXCR, one row per CDR3 protein. Of approximately 630,000 distinct CDR3 sequences listed, around 15% are singletons. The sample was blood. The receptors originated from a woman in her twenties or thirties with Graves' hyperthyroidism. CDR3s include the opening cysteine and the closing phenylalanine or tryptophan.

v_call,j_call,cdr3_aa
TRBV5-4,TRBJ2-7,CASSLRGPLYEQYF
TRBV30,TRBJ1-2,CAWTPETGYGYTF
TRBV28,TRBJ1-4,CASSQIGQGGEKLFF
TRBV5-1,TRBJ1-5,CASTDRGNDQPQHF
TRBV30,TRBJ2-7,CAWSVVAGVYEQYF
TRBV28,TRBJ2-2,CASRLTTGASNTGELFF
TRBV6-2/TRBV6-3,TRBJ1-4,CASSATDRKLFF
TRBV27,TRBJ1-6,CASSWGAQNSPLHF
TRBV7-9,TRBJ2-7,CASSPRTSHEQYF
TRBV28,TRBJ2-5,CASSLVVGQQETQCF
TRBV28,TRBJ1-1,CASSPWSGSITEAFF
TRBV3-1,TRBJ2-3,CASSQAVSGGTDTQYF
TRBV2,TRBJ2-2,CASSSAGLAGRAGELFF
TRBV9,TRBJ2-5,CASSPPDSHQETQYF
TRBV7-2,TRBJ2-7,CASSLVGQGKNYEQYF
TRBV5-1,TRBJ2-7,CASNAGTGGYEQYF
TRBV6-6,TRBJ2-5,CASSYSIRETQYF
TRBV28,TRBJ1-5,CASRPEGGNQPQHF
TRBV19,TRBJ1-5,CASRTGGGFQPQHF
TRBV5-1,TRBJ1-1,CASTTGLDTEAFF
TRBV9,TRBJ1-1,CASSVGGYTEAFF
TRBV5-1,TRBJ2-5,CASRTGGQETQYF
TRBV6-2/TRBV6-3,TRBJ1-1,CASRVGVRTEAFF
TRBV6-1,TRBJ2-7,CASKRDSYYEQYF
TRBV28,TRBJ2-7,CASSYSGRALGEQYF
TRBV6-5,TRBJ2-1,CASTSPGTSFNEQFF
TRBV18,TRBJ1-2,CASSPQVQNYGYTF
TRBV7-2,TRBJ2-1,CASGSSGRAGDEQFF
TRBV19,TRBJ2-7,CAGSIKASYEQYF
TRBV9,TRBJ1-2,CASSYDPGEGYTF
TRBV5-8,TRBJ1-4,CASSLDAVATNEKLFF
TRBV28,TRBJ1-2,CASSLLGRSNYGYTF
TRBV6-1,TRBJ2-4,CASSEGSGKNIQYF
TRBV29-1,TRBJ2-3,CSVVTGPDTQYF
TRBV2,TRBJ2-3,CASSFTGLAATDTQYF
TRBV4-2,TRBJ2-2,CASSPSYRDAGELFF
TRBV7-2,TRBJ2-1,CASSLPGLAGRPYNEQFF
TRBV19,TRBJ1-5,CATSTGTYSNQPQHF
TRBV9,TRBJ2-7,CASSVGSGASYEQYF
TRBV2,TRBJ2-7,CASSGRTASYEQYF
TRBV5-6,TRBJ2-5,CASSLRVTSQETQYF
TRBV7-8,TRBJ2-1,CASRVYRAGRKNNEQFF
TRBV30,TRBJ1-4,CAWSTNRENNEKLFF
TRBV5-4,TRBJ2-1,CASSPDKGSYNEQFF
TRBV2,TRBJ2-4,CASSEATSGLENIQYF